Listed here are 26 T cell receptor beta chains from one sample, sequenced in a study of beta chain features in type 1 diabetes. What was sequenced were expressed TCRB transcripts, since all of the isolated RNA had been reverse transcribed. The assay was immunoSEQ multiplex PCR, and TCRdb's table has in-frame clones only and misses some. Of hundreds of thousands of clones listed, about 16% are singletons. Sequenced input: naive CD4+ T cells from blood. The source is a man between 18 and 35 years old in good health.

The chain recombines TRBV9 with TRBJ1-2; D is perhaps TRBD1 (5 bases). Trimming removed 6 bases from V and 7 bases from J, with 19 bases in between. Germline-derived CDR1 and CDR2 are SGDLS and YYNGEE. The length of the CDR3 is 14 residues. CDR3 DNA sequence: TGTGCCAGCACCTCCGGGACGGGCATACGTGGCTACACCTTC. It yields the protein CASTSGTGIRGYTF.

This clone came up a few times. The J gene is TRBJ1-1, the V gene TRBV29-1; unclear D gene. V was cut by 3 bases and J by 1 base, with 9 bases left in between. The CDR3 is 13 amino acids. The germline CDR1 and CDR2 sequences are SQVTM and ANQGSEA. In DNA, the CDR3 is TGCAGCGTTGACGCAGGCAAGAACACTGAAGCTTTCTTT. Protein sequence: CSVDAGKNTEAFF.

The rearrangement uses TRBV4-1 and TRBJ1-6, with D tentatively TRBD1 (5 bases). Germline lookup yields CDR1 MGHRA and CDR2 YSYEKL. The CDR3 runs 15 residues. The germline V and J ends were trimmed by 4 bases and 7 bases, with 14 bases remaining between them. The CDR3 DNA follows: TGCGCCAGCAGCCTACGGCAGGGAGGGAATTCACCCCTCCACTTT. This translates into CASSLRQGGNSPLHF.

The gene calls are TRBV18 and TRBJ2-2, with D perhaps matching TRBD2 (5 bases). Germline CDR1 reads KGHSH; CDR2 reads LQKENI. Trimming removed 3 bases from V and 6 bases from J, with 23 bases in between. The CDR3 spans 18 residues. The CDR3 loop reads CASSPRLDVMRAAGELFF. CDR3 DNA sequence: TGTGCCAGCTCACCGCGGCTCGACGTGATGAGGGCCGCCGGGGAGCTGTTTTTT.

The V call is TRBV11-2, the J call TRBJ1-1; D not resolved. Trimming shortened V by 1 base and J by 10 bases, and 19 bases separated the two germline ends. The CDR3 has 15 amino acids. From germline, CDR1 is SGHAT and CDR2 FQNNGV. The CDR3 loop reads CASSLGRHFPRGAFF. As DNA, the CDR3 is TGTGCCAGCAGCTTAGGAAGACATTTTCCCCGCGGAGCTTTCTTT.

The chain employs TRBV6-6 and TRBJ2-5; D may be TRBD2 (6 bases). Deletions cut 7 bases from V and 0 bases from J, with 15 bases between. This CDR3 spans 15 amino acids. Germline loops: CDR1 MNHNY, CDR2 SVGAGI (reference sequence). CDR3 in amino acids: CASTHLRGNQETQYF. The CDR3, as DNA: TGTGCCAGCACCCACCTTCGGGGGAACCAAGAGACCCAGTACTTC.

This clone was seen only a few times. The chain combines TRBV5-1 with TRBJ1-4; 10 bases align to TRBD1. CDR1 is SGHRS and CDR2 is YFSETQ in the germline V gene. The CDR3 consists of 17 residues. Trimming removed 4 bases from V and 1 base from J; junction bases left unmatched: 7. CDR3 sequence (DNA): TGCGCCAGCAGCACGACAGGGGGCTATGGAACTAATGAAAAACTGTTTTTT. Its protein product is CASSTTGGYGTNEKLFF.

This clone was found a few times. The chain carries TRBV30 and TRBJ1-2; the match to TRBD1 covers 7 bases. V lost 3 bases and J lost 1; bases outside the gene matches: 8. In germline, CDR1 is GTSNPN, CDR2 SVGIG (reference sequence). CDR3 length: 15 amino acids. For the CDR3, the DNA is TGTGCCTGGAGCAGGGGGACCGTCATTAACTATGGCTACACCTTC. This sequence encodes CAWSRGTVINYGYTF.

The J gene is TRBJ1-5, the V gene TRBV10-3; 9 nucleotides line up with TRBD1. The ends lost 4 bases at V and 7 bases at J; junction bases unmatched: 2. The CDR3 sequence is 13 residues long. CDR1 is ENHRY and CDR2 is SYGVKD in the germline V gene. Here the CDR3 DNA reads TGTGCCATCAGTGGGACAGGGGAGCAGCCCCAGCATTTT. Translating it yields CAISGTGEQPQHF.

This chain connects TRBV29-1 to TRBJ1-5; D is unclear. V was trimmed by 4 bases and J by 1 base, leaving 11 bases between them. The length of the CDR3 is 14 residues. The V gene's germline CDR1 is SQVTM and CDR2 ANQGSEA. CDR3 sequence: CSVAGDPSNQPQHF. CDR3 sequence (DNA): TGCAGCGTTGCTGGGGATCCCAGCAATCAGCCCCAGCATTTT.

In the case of this clone: This sample also contains other DNA sequences that code for the same CDR3. J is TRBJ1-2 and V is TRBV28, with a weak D call TRBD1 (6 bases). Deletions cut 6 bases from V and 2 bases from J, with 10 bases between. The CDR3 covers 13 residues. The V gene's germline CDR1 is MDHEN and CDR2 SYDVKM. CDR3 residues: CASSRGQNYGYTF. The CDR3 DNA sequence: TGTGCCAGCAGCCGAGGACAGAACTATGGCTACACCTTC.

This clone came up a few times. The chain couples TRBV20-1 to TRBJ1-1; possibly TRBD1 for D (5 bases). Germline V CDR1 and CDR2: DFQATT, SNEGSKA (reference sequence). Between the trimmed V and J ends, which lost 2 bases and 10 bases, there was a span of 11 bases. CDR3 size: 11 residues. CDR3 nucleotides: TGCAGTGCTAGATGGGGGGAGGGAGCTTTCTTT. Encoded protein: CSARWGEGAFF.

The chain is built from TRBV4-3 and TRBJ2-6; 8 positions match TRBD1. CDR1 and CDR2 from the germline V gene are LGHNA and YSLEER. After removal of 0 bases from V and 4 bases from J, the junction contained 8 bases not matched to a gene. The CDR3 covers 18 residues. CDR3 in DNA: TGCGCCAGCAGCCAAGATGCCAGGGGGCGCGGAGGGGCCAACGTCCTGACTTTC. This gives the protein CASSQDARGRGGANVLTF.

CDR3: CASSSAGQGQGHGYTF. CDR3 DNA: TGTGCCAGCAGTTCCGCAGGACAGGGCCAGGGGCATGGCTACACCTTC. The chain is built from TRBV27 and TRBJ1-2, with 8 bases lining up with TRBD1. The CDR3 sequence is 16 residues long. Trimming at V came to 4 bases and at J to 6 bases, leaving 13 bases not matched to a gene. The germline V gene has CDR1 MNHEY and CDR2 SMNVEV (reference sequence).

Here the CDR3 reads CASSNHRGSYEQYF. CDR3 sequence (DNA): TGTGCCAGCAGTAATCACAGGGGGTCCTACGAGCAGTACTTC. The chain joins TRBV25-1 to TRBJ2-7; the match to TRBD1 covers 8 bases. The CDR3 spans 14 residues. Germline CDR1 and CDR2: MGHDK and SYGVNS. The junction had 4 bases not matched to a gene; V was cut back by 5 bases and J by 1 base.

This clone was found a few times. The same CDR3 arises from other DNA sequences in this sample as well. The chain is built from TRBV18 and TRBJ1-1; perhaps TRBD1 as D (5 bases). Germline V gives CDR1 KGHSH, CDR2 LQKENI. Between the trimmed V and J ends, which lost 4 bases and 1 base, there was a span of 7 bases. CDR3 length equals 13 residues. The CDR3 sequence is CASSRTGNTEAFF. The CDR3 nucleotides read TGTGCCAGCTCACGTACAGGGAACACTGAAGCTTTCTTT.

A few counts support this clone. The V and J genes are TRBV27 and TRBJ2-1; TRBD1 matches at 8 bases. The CDR3 runs 16 residues. The germline gives CDR1 MNHEY, CDR2 SMNVEV (reference sequence). J lost 3 bases, V lost 3 bases, and 7 bases had no gene match. CDR3 region: CASSFWTGRFYNEQFF. Here the CDR3 DNA reads TGTGCCAGCAGTTTTTGGACAGGGCGATTCTACAATGAGCAGTTCTTC.

This clone has just a few counts. The rearrangement joins TRBV2 to TRBJ1-1; TRBD1 is a possible D gene (5 bases). V shed 6 bases and J shed 5 bases, with 19 bases lying between them. The CDR3 loop spans 15 amino acids. Per germline, CDR1 SNHLY and CDR2 FYNNEI. As DNA, the CDR3 is TGTGCCAGCAGCCCCGGGACCTGGCGGCGGACTGAAGCTTTCTTT. Its translation: CASSPGTWRRTEAFF.

This clone has just a few counts. The chain recombines TRBV30 with TRBJ1-1, with no clear D. The germline V and J ends were trimmed by 4 bases and 0 bases, with 9 bases remaining between them. The CDR3 length is 13 residues. Germline values: CDR1 GTSNPN, CDR2 SVGIG (reference sequence). This chain's CDR3 is CAWKRIMNTEAFF. The CDR3 bases are TGTGCCTGGAAACGGATAATGAACACTGAAGCTTTCTTT.

In its sample, this clone was seen a few times. The chain is built from TRBV4-3 and TRBJ1-2, with no clear D. V was cut by 4 bases and J by 8 bases, with 14 bases left in between. Germline assignment: CDR1 LGHNA and CDR2 YSLEER. This CDR3 has 13 residues. The CDR3 here is CASSPTSLGGYTF. DNA of the CDR3: TGCGCCAGCAGCCCGACCTCCCTGGGAGGCTACACCTTC.

Comment on this clone: Within the sample, other DNA sequences also encode this same CDR3. The V call is TRBV10-3, the J call TRBJ2-3, with no clear D. This CDR3 has 11 amino acids. Trimming cost V 6 bases and J 2 bases, with 3 bases left between them. Germline V gene sequence: CDR1 ENHRY, CDR2 SYGVKD. This CDR3 reads CAIRSTDTQYF. The CDR3 region has the DNA TGTGCCATCAGGTCCACAGATACGCAGTATTTT.

There are a few counts of this clone. This chain connects TRBV6-5 to TRBJ2-7, with D hard to call. Germline V CDR1 and CDR2: MNHEY, SVGAGI. Trimming removed 0 bases at V and 1 base at J, with 10 bases between. The CDR3 consists of 15 residues. The CDR3 sequence is CASSYSSGFSYEQYF. Here the CDR3 DNA reads TGTGCCAGCAGTTACTCGTCCGGATTTTCCTACGAGCAGTACTTC.

The rearrangement uses TRBV4-2 and TRBJ2-3; D is undetermined. Germline loops: CDR1 LGHNA, CDR2 YNFKEQ. CDR3 length equals 11 residues. Trimming cost V 4 bases and J 5 bases, with 4 bases left between them. Here the CDR3 reads CASSLVDTQYF. The DNA of the CDR3 is TGTGCCAGCAGCCTCGTAGATACGCAGTATTTT.

V is TRBV21-1 and J is TRBJ2-3; the D call TRBD2 from the table was never checked on the DNA. TRBV21-1 is annotated as a pseudogene. This CDR3 spans 16 amino acids. The CDR3 is CASSTLLAEFTDTQYF. The CDR3 region has the DNA TGTGCCAGCAGCACTCTGCTAGCGGAGTTCACAGATACGCAGTATTTT.

This clone was observed a handful of times. This chain joins TRBV20-1 and TRBJ2-7; no clear D. Trimming cost V 3 bases and J 5 bases, with 8 bases left between them. This CDR3 comprises 11 residues. CDR1 DFQATT and CDR2 SNEGSKA come from the germline V gene (reference sequence). The CDR3 DNA is TGCAGTGCTAGGACCCATCACGAGCAGTACTTC. Encoded protein: CSARTHHEQYF.

The chain joins TRBV5-4 to TRBJ2-3; 7 nucleotides agree with TRBD1. V dropped 4 bases and J dropped 5; count of bases not matched to a gene: 13. This CDR3 has 16 amino acids. Germline V gives CDR1 SGHNT, CDR2 YYREEE (reference sequence). For the CDR3, the DNA is TGTGCCAGCAGCCCGGGCCAGGGGGTGGTAGGAGATACGCAGTATTTT. This codes for CASSPGQGVVGDTQYF.